In its sample, the clone carrying this T cell receptor beta chain was seen many times. This sample stems from a study of low-dose radiotherapy and immunotherapy resistance in tumors. About the research overall: Intravenously given cyclophosphamide 200 mg/m2 followed a two-week schedule that placed each dose one day before radiation and immunotherapy.

Primers used for first-strand cDNA, a TRAV- and TRBV-specific set, covered both alpha and beta chains. A constant-region primer paired with the V-primer adapter amplified TCRs over around 18 PCR cycles. TCRdb fed the reads into MiXCR, producing one record per CDR3 protein. The table shows 60,000 or so distinct CDR3 sequences, with 20% to 25% occurring only once. As for time point: after trial treatment. This sample's treatment: LDRT plus nivolumab, ipilimumab, low-dose cyclophosphamide and aspirin (RACIN trial). Eligibility required advanced solid tumors lacking tumor-infiltrating lymphocytes. The germline gives CDR1 SQVTM, CDR2 ANQGSEA. The junction had 11 bases not matched to a gene; V was cut back by 7 bases and J by 0 bases. This CDR3 is built from 15 residues.

This TCR derives from a male donor with prostate cancer. The source material was PBMCs, sampled after low-dose radiotherapy plus immunotherapy. V and J are TRBV29-1 and TRBJ2-5, with 7 bases aligning to TRBD1. The CDR3 DNA sequence: TGCAGCGGTATAACAGGGGCCTCGTACCAAGAGACCCAGTACTTC. Amino acid sequence: CSGITGASYQETQYF.